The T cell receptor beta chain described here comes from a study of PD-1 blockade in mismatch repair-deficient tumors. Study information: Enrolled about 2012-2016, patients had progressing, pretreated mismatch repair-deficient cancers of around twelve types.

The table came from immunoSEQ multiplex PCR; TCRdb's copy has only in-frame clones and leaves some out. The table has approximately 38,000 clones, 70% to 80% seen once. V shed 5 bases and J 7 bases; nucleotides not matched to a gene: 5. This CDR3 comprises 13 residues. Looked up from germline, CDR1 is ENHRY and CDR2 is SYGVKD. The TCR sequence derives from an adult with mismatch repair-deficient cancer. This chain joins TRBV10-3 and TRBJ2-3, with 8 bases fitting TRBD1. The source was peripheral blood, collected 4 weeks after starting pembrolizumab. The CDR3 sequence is CAISSDRVNTQYF. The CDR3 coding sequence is TGTGCCATCAGTTCGGACAGGGTTAATACGCAGTATTTT.